This T cell receptor (beta chain) was recorded in a study of T-cell memory formation after mild COVID-19. Overall study findings and caveats: The CD4+ clones that contracted clustered mainly within CM and EM, and the CD8+ clones concentrated in EMRA.

As regards this clonotype: Its antigen is unknown.

Each CDR3 protein gets one entry after TCRdb re-called the 5' RACE reads with MiXCR. The table shows hundreds of thousands of distinct CDR3 sequences, with 15% to 20% occurring only once. The length of the CDR3 is 11 residues. CDR1 MNHNY and CDR2 SVGAGI come from the germline V gene (reference sequence). The chain links TRBV6-6 to TRBJ2-2; D gene uncertain. The clonotype was recovered from a man between 18 and 29 years old who had mild COVID-19 (a few samples of this study predate the infection). Cell type and time point are not known. The sample was PBMCs or a T cell subset sorted from them (not recorded which). The CDR3 protein is CALRVTGELFF. The CDR3 DNA is TGTGCGCTCCGAGTGACCGGGGAGCTGTTTTTT.